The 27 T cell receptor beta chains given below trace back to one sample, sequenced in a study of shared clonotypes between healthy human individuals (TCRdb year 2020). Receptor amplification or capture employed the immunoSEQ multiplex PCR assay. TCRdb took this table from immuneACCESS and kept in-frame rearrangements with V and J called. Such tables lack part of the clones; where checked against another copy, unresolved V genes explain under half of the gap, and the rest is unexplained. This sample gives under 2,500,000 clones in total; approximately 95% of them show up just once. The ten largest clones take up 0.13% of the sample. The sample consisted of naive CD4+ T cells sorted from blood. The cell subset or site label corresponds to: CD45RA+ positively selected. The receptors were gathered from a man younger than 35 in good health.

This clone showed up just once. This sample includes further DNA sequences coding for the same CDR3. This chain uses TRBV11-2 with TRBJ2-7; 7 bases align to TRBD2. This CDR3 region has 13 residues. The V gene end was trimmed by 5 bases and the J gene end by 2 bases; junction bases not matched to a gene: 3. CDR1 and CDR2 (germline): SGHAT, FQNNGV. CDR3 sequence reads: CASSRGTTYEQYF. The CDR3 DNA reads TGTGCCAGCAGCCGCGGGACTACCTACGAGCAGTACTTC.

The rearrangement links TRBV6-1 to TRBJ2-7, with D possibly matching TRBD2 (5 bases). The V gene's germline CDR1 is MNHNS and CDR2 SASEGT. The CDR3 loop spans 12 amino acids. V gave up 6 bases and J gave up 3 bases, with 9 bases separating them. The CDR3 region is CASSRTYYEQYF. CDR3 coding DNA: TGTGCCAGCAGCAGGACTTACTACGAGCAGTACTTC.

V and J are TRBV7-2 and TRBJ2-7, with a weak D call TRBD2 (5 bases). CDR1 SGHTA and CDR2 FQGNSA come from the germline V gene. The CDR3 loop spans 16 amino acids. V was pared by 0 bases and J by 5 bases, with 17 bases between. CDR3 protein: CASSLAWVGEGHEQYF. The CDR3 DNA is TGTGCCAGCAGCTTAGCGTGGGTGGGAGAGGGCCACGAGCAGTACTTC.

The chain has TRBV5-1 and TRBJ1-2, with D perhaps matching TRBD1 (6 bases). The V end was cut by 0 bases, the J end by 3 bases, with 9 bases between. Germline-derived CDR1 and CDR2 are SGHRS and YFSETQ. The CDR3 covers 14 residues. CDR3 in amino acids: CASSLGRTDYGYTF. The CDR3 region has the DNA TGCGCCAGCAGCTTGGGTCGGACAGACTATGGCTACACCTTC.

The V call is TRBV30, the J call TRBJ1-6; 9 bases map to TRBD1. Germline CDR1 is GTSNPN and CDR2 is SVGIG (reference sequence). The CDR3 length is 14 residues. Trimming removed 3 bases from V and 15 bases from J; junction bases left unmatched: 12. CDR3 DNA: TGTGCCTGGAGAAGCTCCCGGACAGGGGAAAACCTCCACTTT. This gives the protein CAWRSSRTGENLHF. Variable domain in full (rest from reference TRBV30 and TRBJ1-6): SQTIHQWPATLVQPVGSPLSLECTVEGTSNPNLYWYRQAAGRGLQLLFYSVGIGQISSEVPQNLSASRPQDRQFILSSKKLLLSDSGFYLCAWRSSRTGENLHFGNGTRLTVT.

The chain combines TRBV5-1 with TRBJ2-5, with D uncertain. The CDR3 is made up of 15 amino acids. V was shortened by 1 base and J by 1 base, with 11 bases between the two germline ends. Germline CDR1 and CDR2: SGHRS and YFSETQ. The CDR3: CASSLRLSFQETQYF. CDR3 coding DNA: TGCGCCAGCAGCTTGCGGTTAAGCTTCCAAGAGACCCAGTACTTC.

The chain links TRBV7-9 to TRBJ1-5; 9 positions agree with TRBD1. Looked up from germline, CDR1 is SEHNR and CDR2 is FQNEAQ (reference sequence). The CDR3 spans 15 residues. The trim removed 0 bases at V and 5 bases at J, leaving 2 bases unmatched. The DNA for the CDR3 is TGTGCCAGCAGCTTAGCGACAGGGGGGGATCAGCCCCAGCATTTT. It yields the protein CASSLATGGDQPQHF. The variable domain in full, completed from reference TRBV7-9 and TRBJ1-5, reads DTGVSQNPRHKITKRGQNVTFRCDPISEHNRLYWYRQTLGQGPEFLTYFQNEAQLEKSRLLSDRFSAERPKGSFSTLEIQRTEQGDSAMYLCASSLATGGDQPQHFGDGTRLSIL.

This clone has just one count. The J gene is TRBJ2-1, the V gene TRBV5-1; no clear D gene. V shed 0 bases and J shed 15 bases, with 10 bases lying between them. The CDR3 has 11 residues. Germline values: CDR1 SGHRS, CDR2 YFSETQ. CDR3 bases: TGCGCCAGCAGCTTGGAGGGAAGCCCGTTCTTC. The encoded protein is CASSLEGSPFF.

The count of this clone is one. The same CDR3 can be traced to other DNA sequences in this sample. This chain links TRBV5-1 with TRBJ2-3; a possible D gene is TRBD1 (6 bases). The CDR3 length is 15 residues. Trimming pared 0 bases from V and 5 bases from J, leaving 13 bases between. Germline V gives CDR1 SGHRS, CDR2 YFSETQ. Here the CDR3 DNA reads TGCGCCAGCAGCTTGGAAGGGGGTTCAGGAGATACGCAGTATTTT. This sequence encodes CASSLEGGSGDTQYF.

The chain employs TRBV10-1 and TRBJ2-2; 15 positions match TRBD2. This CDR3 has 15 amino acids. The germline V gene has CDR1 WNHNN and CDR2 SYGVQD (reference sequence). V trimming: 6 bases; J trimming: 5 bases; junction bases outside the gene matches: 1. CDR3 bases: TGCGCCAGCAGCGGACTAGCGGGGGGGACCGGGGAGCTGTTTTTT. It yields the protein CASSGLAGGTGELFF.

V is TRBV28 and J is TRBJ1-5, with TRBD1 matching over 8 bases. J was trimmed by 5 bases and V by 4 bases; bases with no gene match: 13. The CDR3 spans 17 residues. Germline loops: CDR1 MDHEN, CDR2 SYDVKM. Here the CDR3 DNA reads TGTGCCAGCAGTTCTAGATCCTGGACAGGGAGGGATCAGCCCCAGCATTTT. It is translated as CASSSRSWTGRDQPQHF. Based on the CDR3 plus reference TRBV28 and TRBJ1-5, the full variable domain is DVKVTQSSRYLVKRTGEKVFLECVQDMDHENMFWYRQDPGLGLRLIYFSYDVKMKEKGDIPEGYSVSREKKERFSLILESASTNQTSMYLCASSSRSWTGRDQPQHFGDGTRLSIL.

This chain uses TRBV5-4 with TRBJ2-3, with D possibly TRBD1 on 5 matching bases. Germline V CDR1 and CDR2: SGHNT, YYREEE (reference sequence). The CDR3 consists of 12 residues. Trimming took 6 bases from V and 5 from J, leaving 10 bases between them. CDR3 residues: CASNNQGDTQYF. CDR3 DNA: TGTGCCAGCAACAACCAGGGAGATACGCAGTATTTT.

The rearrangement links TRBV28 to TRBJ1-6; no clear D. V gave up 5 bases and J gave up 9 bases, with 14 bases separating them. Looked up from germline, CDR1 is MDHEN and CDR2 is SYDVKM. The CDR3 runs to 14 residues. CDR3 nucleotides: TGTGCCAGCAGTCCACCCCTCGTTCGTTCACCCCTCCACTTT. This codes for CASSPPLVRSPLHF.

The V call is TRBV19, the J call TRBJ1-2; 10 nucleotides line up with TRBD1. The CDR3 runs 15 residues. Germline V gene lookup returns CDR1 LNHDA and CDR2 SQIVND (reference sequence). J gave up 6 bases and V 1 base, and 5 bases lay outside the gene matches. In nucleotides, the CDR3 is TGTGCCAGTAGTATAGTACGACAGGGGGCTGATGGCTACACCTTC. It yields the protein CASSIVRQGADGYTF.

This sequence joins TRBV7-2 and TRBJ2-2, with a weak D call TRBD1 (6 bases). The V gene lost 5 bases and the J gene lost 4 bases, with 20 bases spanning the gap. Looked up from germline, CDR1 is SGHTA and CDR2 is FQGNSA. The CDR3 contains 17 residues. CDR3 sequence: CASSLRGGGLGTGELFF. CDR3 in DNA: TGTGCCAGCAGCCTCAGGGGCGGCGGTCTGGGCACCGGGGAGCTGTTTTTT.

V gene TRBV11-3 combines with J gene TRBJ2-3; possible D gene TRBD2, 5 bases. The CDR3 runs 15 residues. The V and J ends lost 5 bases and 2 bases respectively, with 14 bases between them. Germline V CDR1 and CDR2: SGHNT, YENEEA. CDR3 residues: CASSPGERLTDTQYF. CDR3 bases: TGTGCCAGCAGCCCCGGGGAGCGCCTCACAGATACGCAGTATTTT.

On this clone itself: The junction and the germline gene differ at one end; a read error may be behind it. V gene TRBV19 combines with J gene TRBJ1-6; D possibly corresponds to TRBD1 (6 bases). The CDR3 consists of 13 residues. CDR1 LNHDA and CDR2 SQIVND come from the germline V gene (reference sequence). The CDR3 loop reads CASSIMFGQIADF. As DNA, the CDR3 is TGTGCCAGTAGTATTATGTTCGGACAGATTGCTGACTTT. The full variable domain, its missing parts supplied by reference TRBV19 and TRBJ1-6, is DGGITQSPKYLFRKEGQNVTLSCEQNLNHDAMYWYRQDPGQGLRLIYYSQIVNDFQKGDIAEGYSVSREKKESFPLTVTSAQKNPTAFYLCASSIMFGQIADFGNGTRLTVT.

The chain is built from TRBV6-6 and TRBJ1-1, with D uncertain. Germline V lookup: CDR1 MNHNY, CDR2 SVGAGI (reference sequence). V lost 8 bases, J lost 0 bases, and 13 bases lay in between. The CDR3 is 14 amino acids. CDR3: CASRLSGLNTEAFF. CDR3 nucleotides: TGTGCCAGCCGTTTGTCAGGCCTGAACACTGAAGCTTTCTTT.

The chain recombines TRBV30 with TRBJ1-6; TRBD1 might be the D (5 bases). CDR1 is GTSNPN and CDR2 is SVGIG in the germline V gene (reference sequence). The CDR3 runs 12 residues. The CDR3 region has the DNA TGTGCTGGGGATAAGGGGCCTTCACCCCTCCACTTT. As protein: CAGDKGPSPLHF.

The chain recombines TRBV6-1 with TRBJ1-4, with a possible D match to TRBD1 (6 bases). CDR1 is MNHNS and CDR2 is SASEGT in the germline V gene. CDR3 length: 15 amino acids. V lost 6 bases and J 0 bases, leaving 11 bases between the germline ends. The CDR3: CASRQGKATNEKLFF. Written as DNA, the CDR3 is TGTGCCAGCAGGCAGGGGAAAGCAACTAATGAAAAACTGTTTTTT.

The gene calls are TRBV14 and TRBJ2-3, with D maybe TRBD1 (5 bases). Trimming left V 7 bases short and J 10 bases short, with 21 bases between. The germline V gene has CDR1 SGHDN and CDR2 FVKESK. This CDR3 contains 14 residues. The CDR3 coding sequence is TGTGCCAGCAAAGGCAGGGATCCCTATGGGGCGCAGTATTTT. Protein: CASKGRDPYGAQYF.

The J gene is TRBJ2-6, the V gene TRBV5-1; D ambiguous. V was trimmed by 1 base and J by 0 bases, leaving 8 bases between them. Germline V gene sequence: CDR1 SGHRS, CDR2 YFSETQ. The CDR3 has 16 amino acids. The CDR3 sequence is CASSLWSGSGANVLTF. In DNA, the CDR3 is TGCGCCAGCAGCTTGTGGTCAGGCTCTGGGGCCAACGTCCTGACTTTC.

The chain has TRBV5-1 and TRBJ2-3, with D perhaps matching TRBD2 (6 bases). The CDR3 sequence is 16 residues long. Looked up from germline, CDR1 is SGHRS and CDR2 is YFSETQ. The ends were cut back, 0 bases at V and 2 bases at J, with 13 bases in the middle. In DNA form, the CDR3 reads TGCGCCAGCAGCTTGGAGCGGAGGGGTTCCACAGATACGCAGTATTTT. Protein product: CASSLERRGSTDTQYF.

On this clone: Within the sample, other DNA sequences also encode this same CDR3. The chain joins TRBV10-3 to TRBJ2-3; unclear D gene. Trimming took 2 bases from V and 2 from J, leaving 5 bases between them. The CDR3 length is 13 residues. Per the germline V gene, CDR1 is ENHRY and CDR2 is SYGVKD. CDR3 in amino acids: CAISEGYTDTQYF. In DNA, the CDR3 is TGTGCCATCAGTGAGGGGTACACAGATACGCAGTATTTT.

This CDR3 reads CAWDPQVGYGSPLHF. The CDR3 bases are TGTGCCTGGGACCCCCAGGTAGGGTACGGTTCACCCCTCCACTTT. This chain uses TRBV30 with TRBJ1-6; D gene unclear. This CDR3 comprises 15 residues. The germline V gene encodes CDR1 GTSNPN and CDR2 SVGIG (reference sequence). The germline V and J ends were trimmed by 5 bases and 9 bases, with 20 bases remaining between them. Full variable domain (outside the CDR3, taken from reference TRBV30 and TRBJ1-6): SQTIHQWPATLVQPVGSPLSLECTVEGTSNPNLYWYRQAAGRGLQLLFYSVGIGQISSEVPQNLSASRPQDRQFILSSKKLLLSDSGFYLCAWDPQVGYGSPLHFGNGTRLTVT.

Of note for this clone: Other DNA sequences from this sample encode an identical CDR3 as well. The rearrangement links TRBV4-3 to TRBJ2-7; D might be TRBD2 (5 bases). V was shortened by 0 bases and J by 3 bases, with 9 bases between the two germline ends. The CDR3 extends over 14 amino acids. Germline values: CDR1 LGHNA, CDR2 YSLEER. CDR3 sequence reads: CASSQELGGYEQYF. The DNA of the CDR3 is TGCGCCAGCAGCCAAGAACTAGGAGGCTACGAGCAGTACTTC.

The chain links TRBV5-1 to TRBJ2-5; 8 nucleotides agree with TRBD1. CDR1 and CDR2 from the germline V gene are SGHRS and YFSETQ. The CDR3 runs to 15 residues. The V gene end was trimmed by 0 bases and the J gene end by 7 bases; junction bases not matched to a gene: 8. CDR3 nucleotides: TGCGCCAGCAGCTTGGCCACAGGACAGGGCGCGACCCAGTACTTC. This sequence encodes CASSLATGQGATQYF.